This T cell receptor (beta chain) was observed in a study of blood T cell repertoires in COVID-19. Study summary: The study drew acute and convalescent COVID-19 samples from the United States, Italy and Spain. PBMCs, B-cell-depleted T cells, or T cells provided the cDNA or gDNA that made up the material.

Per the authors' pipeline: Reference gene primer amplification gave estimated nucleated cell counts. Assay: immunoSEQ multiplex PCR; the TCRdb copy retains only in-frame clones and omits some. V and J calls and clone size follow that table, whereas D and trimming were derived from the DNA. The repertoire holds 150,000 to 200,000 clones, with 84% as singletons. V gave up 4 bases and J gave up 5 bases, with 8 bases separating them. From germline, CDR1 is DFQATT and CDR2 SNEGSKA (reference sequence). This CDR3 is 11 amino acids long. The chain couples TRBV20-1 to TRBJ1-2, with D possibly TRBD1 on 6 matching bases. The source is a man between 18 and 35 years old with active or convalescent COVID-19. The specimen sequenced was peripheral blood. CDR3 nucleotide sequence: TGCAGTGCTACCACAGGGTATGGCTACACCTTC. It translates to CSATTGYGYTF.